This entry is about one TCR beta chain. Its antigen specificity is not known. Per-base quality was not reported, and no clone a single base away is much larger than it. V is shortened by 6 bases, J by 4 bases, and the region joining them spans 16 bases. The CDR3 runs 14 residues from the cysteine to the phenylalanine. Only the CDR3 region is kept as DNA, spanning 42 bases read in frame from base 1. The germline V gene sets CDR1 to SNHLY and CDR2 to FYNNEI. For commercial TCRB immunosequencing, around 500 nanograms of biopsy DNA were submitted for each sample. CDR3 regions were amplified from genomic DNA by Adaptive Biotechnology using a two-step, amplification bias-controlled multiplex PCR. Primers covering every V and J gene segment were used in the first PCR, while barcodes and Illumina adapters were added in the second PCR. An Illumina instrument was used to sequence the CDR3 libraries. As for the authors' bioinformatics: Analysis combined the vendor-provided pipelines with custom analysis of raw data in R/Bioconductor under R version 3.3.0. Clonality, which ranges from 0 to 1, was calculated as the inverse of the normalised Shannon entropy across all productive clones. High-frequency clones were defined as the repertoire share of the top 100 clones, retaining only clones passing a 95% confidence test. Repertoire diversity was measured with the Simpson index, and overlap between samples was measured with the Morisita-Horn index. The immuneACCESS repertoire file appears here via TCRdb, limited to in-frame rearrangements. These files lack a portion of the clones; in checked studies, under half of the deficit traces to unresolved V genes, and the cause of the others is not known. That table supplies the V and J calls and clone size; D and trimming were determined from the DNA. The sample includes some 11,000 clones, with roughly 79% observed a single time. The ten largest clones add up to 3.5% to 5.5% of the sample.

This sample is drawn from a study of T cell repertoires in ileal Crohn's disease (dated by TCRdb to the late 2010s). Regarding the research as a whole: The median duration of disease was 6 to 10 years, and at the time of surgery 35% to 45% of patients were active smokers. All patients had surgery for a complication: stricturing disease in around 60% and penetrating disease in around 40%. Roughly half of the patients were given postoperative therapy, with 11 receiving thiopurines and fewer than 20 receiving anti-TNF agents. The TCR repertoire was analysed in 55 to 70 patients with Crohn's disease drawn from a prospective multicentre cohort. The study was conducted in parallel with a multicentre cohort built to find predictors of early endoscopic recurrence after ileocolonic resection. Endoscopic postoperative recurrence was defined by a Rutgeerts score above i0. A total of around 150 mucosal samples from 57 patients were sequenced, collected from several sites on the surgical specimen as well as at postoperative endoscopy.

Adults with ileal or ileocolonic Crohn's disease and an indication for ileocolonic resection were eligible for inclusion. Whole ileal mucosal biopsies were stored frozen at -80°C before DNA extraction. Genomic DNA was extracted from frozen whole biopsies using a TRizol-based method and was quantified with a NanoDrop 2000 spectrophotometer. Broad study findings and their caveats: Compared with non-smokers, patients who were active smokers at surgery showed a significantly higher proportion of clonal expansions (roughly 24% vs 19%, p=0.02). Sorted CD8 T cells carried more high-frequency clones than CD4 T cells, suggesting mucosal expansions were mainly CD8. Only a subgroup of patients, of unstated size, had mucosal CD4 and CD8 T cells sorted and sequenced. Endoscopic recurrence was linked to a higher percentage of high-frequency clones at surgery, and recurrence occurred in every patient whose clonality exceeded 26.8% (18/57).

Sequencing was done on a sample of ileal tissue. This chain joins TRBV2 to TRBJ2-7; the D gene is possibly TRBD2, with 6 bases matching. The sequence derives from an adult with Crohn's disease. The DNA reads TGTGCCAGCAGGGACTCCGGGGGTTCGTACGAGCAGTACTTC. This yields the protein CASRDSGGSYEQYF.